The clone carrying this T cell receptor beta chain was counted at least ten times. Its antigen is unknown. Looked up from germline, CDR1 is LGHDT and CDR2 is YNNKEL (reference sequence). CDR3 size: 19 residues. V lost 2 bases to trimming and J lost 1 base, with 21 bases between them. This specimen belongs to a study of T cells in Graves' hyperthyroidism and ophthalmopathy. The study included ophthalmopathy patients with Clinical Activity Score at least 3, NOSPECS grade at least 4 and duration under 3 months. Exclusions: uncontrolled infection, other autoimmune disease, pregnancy, lactation. The TCR beta CDR3 regions underwent amplification using RNA transcripts as the source. RT-PCR in the first round (using the HTBI primer set) targeted the TCR CDR3. TCRdb re-analysed the multiplex PCR reads in MiXCR, keeping a single row per CDR3 protein. The table lists about 380,000 distinct CDR3 sequences, around 13% of them singletons, with 20% in the top ten.

Study-wide findings and caveats: Blood samples included most of the expanded thyroid clonotypes exceeding 0.001. The model made its ophthalmopathy prediction, and onset followed a median approximately 6.5 months later.

This receptor was obtained from a woman in her twenties or thirties with Graves' ophthalmopathy. The J gene is TRBJ2-1, the V gene TRBV3-1, with D possibly matching TRBD2 (7 bases). Material: blood. This chain's CDR3 is CASSQPSRQGRGSYNEQFF. CDR3 coding DNA: TGTGCCAGCAGCCAACCGAGTCGGCAGGGGAGGGGGTCCTACAATGAGCAGTTCTTC.